The rows below give T cell receptor beta chains drawn from one sample of a study of blood T cell repertoires in COVID-19. The assay was immunoSEQ multiplex PCR, and TCRdb's table has in-frame clones only and misses some. The sample lists 230,000 or so clones, about four fifths seen once, with 6.5% to 9.5% in the top ten. The sequencing sample was made of peripheral blood. The receptors come from a woman aged 80 or over with COVID-19, enrolled during active disease. Each CDR3 is given with its conserved first and last residue. D genes are given only for firm matches. The size field is filled for only some rows; it gives once, few, many or a size class.

D gene: TRBD2; J gene: TRBJ2-1; clone size: NA; V gene: TRBV19; CDR3 protein: CASSYTSGESSYNEQFF; CDR3 DNA: TGTGCCAGTAGCTACACTAGCGGGGAGAGCTCCTACAATGAGCAGTTCTTC
D gene: TRBD1; J gene: TRBJ1-1; clone size: NA; V gene: TRBV19; CDR3 protein: CASNPPARQGRNTEAFF; CDR3 DNA: TGTGCCAGTAATCCTCCCGCCCGACAGGGAAGGAACACTGAAGCTTTCTTT
D gene: NA; J gene: TRBJ1-4; clone size: NA; V gene: TRBV11-2; CDR3 protein: CASSFSVITTNEKLFF; CDR3 DNA: TGTGCCAGCAGCTTTAGCGTCATTACAACTAATGAAAAACTGTTTTTT
D gene: NA; J gene: TRBJ1-1; clone size: NA; V gene: TRBV19; CDR3 protein: CASSIDRNRRGGNTEAFF; CDR3 DNA: TGTGCCAGTAGTATAGATCGAAACCGACGCGGGGGGAACACTGAAGCTTTCTTT
D gene: NA; J gene: TRBJ1-5; clone size: NA; V gene: TRBV18; CDR3 protein: CASSPTARDQPQHF; CDR3 DNA: TGTGCCAGCTCGCCAACTGCAAGAGATCAGCCCCAGCATTTT
D gene: NA; J gene: TRBJ2-1; clone size: NA; V gene: TRBV11-1; CDR3 protein: CASSPQGTGYYNEQFF; CDR3 DNA: TGTGCCAGCAGCCCGCAAGGAACAGGGTATTACAATGAGCAGTTCTTC
D gene: NA; J gene: TRBJ2-2; clone size: NA; V gene: TRBV5-1; CDR3 protein: CASSLVQTKTGELFF; CDR3 DNA: TGCGCCAGCAGCTTGGTACAGACCAAAACCGGGGAGCTGTTTTTT
D gene: NA; J gene: TRBJ1-1; clone size: NA; V gene: TRBV5-4; CDR3 protein: CASSFPNLQREAFF; CDR3 DNA: TGTGCCAGCAGCTTCCCCAATCTTCAACGGGAAGCTTTCTTT
D gene: TRBD1; J gene: TRBJ2-2; clone size: NA; V gene: TRBV18; CDR3 protein: CASSPQGAANTGELFF; CDR3 DNA: TGTGCCAGCTCACCACAGGGGGCGGCTAACACCGGGGAGCTGTTTTTT
D gene: TRBD2; J gene: TRBJ2-3; clone size: NA; V gene: TRBV7-9; CDR3 protein: CASSVAGVGADTQYF; CDR3 DNA: TGTGCCAGCAGTGTAGCGGGAGTGGGAGCAGATACGCAGTATTTT
D gene: NA; J gene: TRBJ1-2; clone size: NA; V gene: TRBV19; CDR3 protein: CASSRGSSANYGYTF; CDR3 DNA: TGTGCCAGTAGTCGGGGGTCGTCAGCGAACTATGGCTACACCTTC
D gene: NA; J gene: TRBJ2-1; clone size: NA; V gene: TRBV9; CDR3 protein: CASSVGTVGYNEQFF; CDR3 DNA: TGTGCCAGCAGCGTAGGGACAGTAGGATACAATGAGCAGTTCTTC
D gene: NA; J gene: TRBJ1-2; clone size: NA; V gene: TRBV28; CDR3 protein: CASSLIFGNLNGYTF; CDR3 DNA: TGTGCCAGCAGTTTGATATTCGGGAATCTCAATGGCTACACCTTC
D gene: NA; J gene: TRBJ2-2; clone size: NA; V gene: TRBV7-8; CDR3 protein: CASSPTRGELFF; CDR3 DNA: TGTGCCAGCAGCCCAACGAGGGGGGAGCTGTTTTTT
D gene: NA; J gene: TRBJ1-5; clone size: NA; V gene: TRBV2; CDR3 protein: CASSGTSLGNQPQHF; CDR3 DNA: TGTGCCAGCAGTGGAACCTCATTAGGCAATCAGCCCCAGCATTTT
D gene: NA; J gene: TRBJ1-2; clone size: NA; V gene: TRBV6-5; CDR3 protein: CASSYSAETRRYGYTF; CDR3 DNA: TGTGCCAGCAGTTACTCGGCGGAGACCCGGAGATATGGCTACACCTTC
D gene: TRBD1; J gene: TRBJ1-2; clone size: NA; V gene: TRBV4-3; CDR3 protein: CASSQDLVGGSLNYGYTF; CDR3 DNA: TGCGCCAGCAGCCAAGATTTGGTAGGGGGCTCTTTGAACTATGGCTACACCTTC
D gene: NA; J gene: TRBJ1-2; clone size: NA; V gene: TRBV6-6; CDR3 protein: CASSYSPGGYTF; CDR3 DNA: TGTGCCAGCAGTTACTCGCCAGGCGGCTACACCTTC
D gene: NA; J gene: TRBJ1-1; clone size: NA; V gene: TRBV5-1; CDR3 protein: CASSFHEGEAFF; CDR3 DNA: TGCGCCAGCAGCTTCCACGAGGGAGAAGCTTTCTTT
D gene: TRBD2; J gene: TRBJ2-7; clone size: NA; V gene: TRBV4-3; CDR3 protein: CASSQDLSGRGSNEQYF; CDR3 DNA: TGCGCCAGCAGCCAAGATTTGAGCGGGAGGGGAAGTAACGAGCAGTACTTC
D gene: TRBD2; J gene: TRBJ2-1; clone size: NA; V gene: TRBV5-1; CDR3 protein: CASKLAGADNEQFF; CDR3 DNA: TGCGCCAGCAAACTAGCGGGGGCAGACAATGAGCAGTTCTTC
D gene: NA; J gene: TRBJ1-1; clone size: NA; V gene: TRBV6-1; CDR3 protein: CASSEVMGGRTEAFF; CDR3 DNA: TGTGCCAGCAGTGAAGTGATGGGCGGGAGGACTGAAGCTTTCTTT
D gene: TRBD2; J gene: TRBJ2-7; clone size: NA; V gene: TRBV14; CDR3 protein: CASTLRPRSLVTSGSWEQYF; CDR3 DNA: TGTGCCAGCACCCTAAGACCGAGGAGCCTTGTGACTAGCGGGTCTTGGGAGCAGTACTTC
D gene: TRBD1; J gene: TRBJ1-2; clone size: few; V gene: TRBV6-5; CDR3 protein: CASSRIGQATSGYTF; CDR3 DNA: TGTGCCAGCAGTAGGATTGGACAGGCTACAAGTGGCTACACCTTC
D gene: NA; J gene: TRBJ1-5; clone size: NA; V gene: TRBV18; CDR3 protein: CASATGQQPQHF; CDR3 DNA: TGTGCCAGCGCAACAGGGCAGCAGCCCCAGCATTTT
D gene: NA; J gene: TRBJ1-1; clone size: NA; V gene: TRBV7-2; CDR3 protein: CASSLAGGNTEAFF; CDR3 DNA: TGTGCCAGCAGCTTAGCTGGGGGCAACACTGAAGCTTTCTTT
D gene: TRBD1; J gene: TRBJ2-1; clone size: once; V gene: TRBV24-1; CDR3 protein: CATSDFQGAPYNEQFF; CDR3 DNA: TGTGCCACCAGTGACTTCCAGGGGGCCCCCTACAATGAGCAGTTCTTC
D gene: NA; J gene: TRBJ2-5; clone size: NA; V gene: TRBV7-2; CDR3 protein: CASSLGSRGETQYF; CDR3 DNA: TGTGCCAGCAGCTTAGGTAGCAGGGGAGAGACCCAGTACTTC
D gene: NA; J gene: TRBJ1-4; clone size: NA; V gene: TRBV15; CDR3 protein: CATSTPRGRSDRLRGEKLFF; CDR3 DNA: TGTGCCACCAGCACCCCAAGAGGGCGAAGCGACAGGCTAAGGGGGGAAAAACTGTTTTTT
D gene: TRBD1; J gene: TRBJ2-7; clone size: NA; V gene: TRBV19; CDR3 protein: CASSRTGWVAEQYF; CDR3 DNA: TGTGCCAGTAGTAGGACAGGGTGGGTCGCGGAGCAGTACTTC
D gene: NA; J gene: TRBJ1-5; clone size: NA; V gene: TRBV18; CDR3 protein: CASSPSGVGSQPQHF; CDR3 DNA: TGTGCCAGCTCACCGTCAGGGGTGGGAAGTCAGCCCCAGCATTTT
D gene: NA; J gene: TRBJ1-1; clone size: few; V gene: TRBV7-9; CDR3 protein: CASSLTGSAFF; CDR3 DNA: TGTGCCAGCAGCCTCACAGGGTCAGCTTTCTTT
D gene: NA; J gene: TRBJ2-3; clone size: NA; V gene: TRBV19; CDR3 protein: CASSIWGELGTDTQYF; CDR3 DNA: TGTGCCAGTAGTATTTGGGGGGAGCTAGGCACAGATACGCAGTATTTT
D gene: NA; J gene: TRBJ2-3; clone size: NA; V gene: TRBV7-2; CDR3 protein: CASRRALSTDTQYF; CDR3 DNA: TGTGCCAGCAGGCGGGCCCTATCCACAGATACGCAGTATTTT
D gene: NA; J gene: TRBJ1-1; clone size: few; V gene: TRBV5-1; CDR3 protein: CASSLGPRQNTEAFF; CDR3 DNA: TGCGCCAGCAGCTTGGGCCCGAGACAGAACACTGAAGCTTTCTTT
D gene: NA; J gene: TRBJ1-1; clone size: NA; V gene: TRBV19; CDR3 protein: CASSLGFKAFF; CDR3 DNA: TGTGCCAGTAGTCTCGGGTTCAAAGCTTTCTTT
D gene: NA; J gene: TRBJ1-2; clone size: NA; V gene: TRBV11-2; CDR3 protein: CASNLVPGLYGYTF; CDR3 DNA: TGTGCCAGCAATCTCGTTCCAGGGTTATATGGCTACACCTTC